The 21 T cell receptor beta chains reported below all come from one sample, sequenced in a study of T cell responses to AZD1222 COVID-19 vaccine. This table comes from immunoSEQ multiplex PCR, and its TCRdb copy is limited to in-frame clones, with some not included. Of approximately 150,000 clones detected, 85% to 90% appear once; the ten largest clones hold around 1.6%. Sequenced material: peripheral blood, taken on day 0 of AZD1222 vaccination. The receptors come from an adult in good health.

The rearrangement joins TRBV5-6 to TRBJ2-7, with D possibly matching TRBD2 (5 bases). This CDR3 is built from 15 residues. Trimming removed 5 bases from V and 0 bases from J, with 15 bases in between. Germline V gene lookup returns CDR1 SGHDT and CDR2 YYEEEE. In nucleotides, the CDR3 is TGTGCCAGCAGTTCCAGGACTCTCCTCTCCTACGAGCAGTACTTC. Translated: CASSSRTLLSYEQYF.

The chain uses TRBV3-1 (or the pseudogene TRBV3-2) and TRBJ2-2, with 9 bases identical to TRBD2. Germline V gives CDR1 LGHDT, CDR2 YNNKEL (reference sequence). The CDR3 is 16 residues long. The V gene end was trimmed by 2 bases and the J gene end by 8 bases; junction bases not matched to a gene: 9. CDR3 loop: CASSQSPLAGTGELFF. CDR3 sequence (DNA): TGTGCCAGCAGCCAAAGCCCTCTAGCGGGAACAGGGGAGCTGTTTTTT.

This chain links TRBV24-1 with TRBJ2-3, with TRBD1 identical over 9 bases. The ends lost 2 bases at V and 5 bases at J; junction bases unmatched: 7. The CDR3 runs 16 residues. The germline V gene encodes CDR1 KGHDR and CDR2 SFDVKD. The CDR3 protein is CATSDSYRGQGDTQYF. For the CDR3, the DNA is TGTGCCACCAGTGATTCGTACAGGGGGCAAGGAGATACGCAGTATTTT.

This clone was seen a single time. The chain has TRBV11-1 and TRBJ2-1; possible D gene TRBD2, 6 bases. This CDR3 is built from 15 residues. The V gene's germline CDR1 is SGHAT and CDR2 FQDESV (reference sequence). With 6 bases removed from V and 5 bases from J, the gap between germline ends came to 17 bases. For the CDR3, the DNA is TGTGCCAGCAGTCACCGACTAGGGACGGACAATGAGCAGTTCTTC. Protein sequence: CASSHRLGTDNEQFF.

The chain has TRBV30 and TRBJ1-3; D is undetermined. The CDR3 spans 14 residues. Germline-derived CDR1 and CDR2 are GTSNPN and SVGIG (reference sequence). The V gene lost 2 bases and the J gene lost 2 bases, with 10 bases spanning the gap. CDR3 residues: CAWSKARTGNTIYF. The CDR3 nucleotides read TGTGCCTGGAGTAAAGCCCGGACTGGAAACACCATATATTTT.

This chain uses TRBV28 with TRBJ1-5; possible D gene TRBD1, 5 bases. Germline CDR1 MDHEN, CDR2 SYDVKM. CDR3 length: 14 amino acids. V lost 7 bases and J lost 9, with 19 bases in between. The CDR3 DNA is TGTGCCAGCACGGGGCATGGGGGGTACTGGCCCCAGCATTTT. Protein: CASTGHGGYWPQHF. The variable domain in full, with the rest retrieved from reference TRBV28 and TRBJ1-5, is DVKVTQSSRYLVKRTGEKVFLECVQDMDHENMFWYRQDPGLGLRLIYFSYDVKMKEKGDIPEGYSVSREKKERFSLILESASTNQTSMYLCASTGHGGYWPQHFGDGTRLSIL.

This rearrangement joins TRBV19 to TRBJ2-2, with D unresolved. This CDR3 region has 13 residues. V was pared by 6 bases and J by 6 bases, with 11 bases between. Germline V gene sequence: CDR1 LNHDA, CDR2 SQIVND (reference sequence). The CDR3 spells CASRTLGAGELFF. The CDR3 DNA is TGTGCCAGTAGAACGCTAGGAGCCGGGGAGCTGTTTTTT.

J is TRBJ2-5 and V is TRBV5-6; no clear D. Germline V gene data show CDR1 as SGHDT and CDR2 as YYEEEE. The ends were cut back, 0 bases at V and 5 bases at J, with 11 bases in the middle. The CDR3 runs 14 residues. The CDR3 region is CASSLVSRAETQYF. The CDR3 nucleotides read TGTGCCAGCAGCTTGGTATCTAGAGCGGAGACCCAGTACTTC.

This clone qualifies as medium-sized. J is TRBJ1-4 and V is TRBV3-1 (or the pseudogene TRBV3-2); no firm D call. The CDR3 sequence is 16 residues long. V lost 0 bases and J lost 3, with 11 bases in between. Germline CDR1 and CDR2: LGHDT and YNNKEL (reference sequence). The CDR3 nucleotides are TGTGCCAGCAGCCAAGATTGGGGAAGAGCTAATGAAAAACTGTTTTTT. Translating gives CASSQDWGRANEKLFF.

The genes are TRBV28 and TRBJ1-1; D unclear. Trimming stripped 6 bases from V and 1 base from J, with 15 bases between. This CDR3 contains 15 residues. The germline gives CDR1 MDHEN, CDR2 SYDVKM. The CDR3 DNA follows: TGTGCCAGCAGAGCAGACAAAGTCGGGAACACTGAAGCTTTCTTT. This encodes CASRADKVGNTEAFF.

This sequence joins TRBV6-6 and TRBJ1-6; D might be TRBD1 (5 bases). This CDR3 region has 12 residues. Trimming pared 6 bases from V and 11 bases from J, leaving 11 bases between. Germline loops: CDR1 MNHNY, CDR2 SVGAGI (reference sequence). DNA for the CDR3: TGTGCCAGCAGCCTCGGGGGAACACCCCTCCACTTT. It is translated as CASSLGGTPLHF.

The CDR3 DNA is TGTGCCAGCAGCGGTAAACAGGGGAGGATGAACACTGAAGCTTTCTTT. Encoded protein: CASSGKQGRMNTEAFF. The chain carries TRBV9 and TRBJ1-1, with TRBD1 identical over 7 bases. CDR3 length: 16 residues. V gave up 3 bases and J gave up 0 bases; unmatched junction bases: 8. Germline CDR1 reads SGDLS; CDR2 reads YYNGEE. Full variable domain (outside the CDR3, taken from reference TRBV9 and TRBJ1-1): DSGVTQTPKHLITATGQRVTLRCSPRSGDLSVYWYQQSLDQGLQFLIQYYNGEERAKGNILERFSAQQFPDLHSELNLSSLELGDSALYFCASSGKQGRMNTEAFFGQGTRLTVV.

In DNA, the CDR3 is TGTGCCAGCAGCTTATCCACCCGGTACAATGAGCAGTTCTTC. The encoded protein is CASSLSTRYNEQFF. This chain connects TRBV7-9 to TRBJ2-1; D gene unclear. This CDR3 region has 14 residues. Germline CDR1 SEHNR, CDR2 FQNEAQ (reference sequence). Trimming pared 2 bases from V and 4 bases from J, leaving 9 bases between.

CDR3 DNA: TGTGCCAGCAGGGTTAGGATAGACACTGAAGCTTTCTTT. It encodes CASRVRIDTEAFF. This chain links TRBV6-5 with TRBJ1-1; D call uncertain. The ends were cut back, 6 bases at V and 3 bases at J, with 11 bases in the middle. Germline CDR1 reads MNHEY; CDR2 reads SVGAGI. This CDR3 contains 13 residues.

This chain connects TRBV6-5 to TRBJ1-2, with D perhaps matching TRBD1 (6 bases). The CDR3 is 13 residues long. CDR1 is MNHEY and CDR2 is SVGAGI in the germline V gene. The V end was cut by 2 bases, the J end by 3 bases, with 7 bases between. As DNA, the CDR3 is TGTGCCAGCAGTTACGAGGGGGACTATGGCTACACCTTC. Translation gives CASSYEGDYGYTF.

The rearrangement uses TRBV18 and TRBJ1-1; TRBD1 matches at 7 bases. This CDR3 comprises 16 residues. V lost 3 bases and J lost 4; bases outside the gene matches: 11. Per the germline V gene, CDR1 is KGHSH and CDR2 is LQKENI. The CDR3 loop is CASSPPNTGVGTEAFF. Written as DNA, the CDR3 is TGTGCCAGCTCACCCCCCAACACAGGGGTGGGCACTGAAGCTTTCTTT. The full variable domain, in which reference TRBV18 and TRBJ1-1 provide the parts outside the CDR3, is NAGVMQNPRHLVRRRGQEARLRCSPMKGHSHVYWYRQLPEEGLKFMVYLQKENIIDESGMPKERFSAEFPKEGPSILRIQQVVRGDSAAYFCASSPPNTGVGTEAFFGQGTRLTVV.

This sequence joins TRBV11-2 and TRBJ2-3, with D perhaps TRBD1 or TRBD2 (6 bases each). CDR3 size: 19 residues. Germline V gene lookup returns CDR1 SGHAT and CDR2 FQNNGV. Trimming took off 6 bases at V and 4 bases at J, with 29 bases between the two ends. CDR3 bases: TGTGCCAGCAGTCTTTTGGGGGGCGGTAGCGTCAATCCCCCAGATACGCAGTATTTT. Its translation is CASSLLGGGSVNPPDTQYF.

This clone was counted a few times. The gene calls are TRBV29-1 and TRBJ1-2; maybe TRBD1 (5 bases). CDR3 length: 14 amino acids. V lost 4 bases and J lost 3, with 15 bases in between. The germline V gene encodes CDR1 SQVTM and CDR2 ANQGSEA. This CDR3 is CSVVPRAVDYGYTF. The CDR3, as DNA: TGCAGCGTTGTCCCCAGGGCCGTAGACTATGGCTACACCTTC. Full variable domain (outside the CDR3, taken from reference TRBV29-1 and TRBJ1-2): SAVISQKPSRDICQRGTSLTIQCQVDSQVTMMFWYRQQPGQSLTLIATANQGSEATYESGFVIDKFPISRPNLTFSTLTVSNMSPEDSSIYLCSVVPRAVDYGYTFGSGTRLTVV.

The chain is built from TRBV6-2 or TRBV6-3 and TRBJ1-5, with a weak D call TRBD1 (5 bases). CDR3 length: 14 amino acids. Trimming took off 5 bases at V and 6 bases at J, with 14 bases between the two ends. Germline assignment: CDR1 MNHEY and CDR2 SVGEGT. The CDR3 sequence is CASSHIMGPQPQHF. In DNA, the CDR3 is TGTGCCAGCAGTCACATAATGGGACCTCAGCCCCAGCATTTT.

This chain connects TRBV7-8 to TRBJ1-4; 8 bases line up with TRBD1. The V gene end was trimmed by 2 bases and the J gene end by 7 bases; junction bases not matched to a gene: 12. The CDR3 consists of 17 residues. CDR1 is SGHVS, CDR2 FQNEAQ, per germline. CDR3 coding DNA: TGTGCCAGCAGCTTATGGGAGAGTGGGACAGGTTCTGAAAAACTGTTTTTT. Translation gives CASSLWESGTGSEKLFF.

The genes are TRBV7-2 and TRBJ1-1; 9 bases line up with TRBD1. Germline CDR1 and CDR2: SGHTA and FQGNSA. CDR3 size: 15 residues. V trimming: 6 bases; J trimming: 5 bases; junction bases outside the gene matches: 10. CDR3 residues: CASSSSGQGGTEAFF. The CDR3, as DNA: TGTGCCAGCAGTTCATCGGGACAGGGAGGGACTGAAGCTTTCTTT.